This passage covers 24 T cell receptor beta chains from one sample sequenced in a study of blood T cell repertoires in COVID-19. The assay was immunoSEQ multiplex PCR, and TCRdb's table has in-frame clones only and misses some. The sample has 200,000 to 250,000 clones; roughly 89% are singletons. Sequencing was done on a sample of peripheral blood. Receptor source: a man between 60 and 75 years old who had recovered from COVID-19.

The genes are TRBV7-3 and TRBJ2-3; tentatively, D is TRBD1 (6 bases). V shed 5 bases and J shed 3 bases, with 15 bases lying between them. From germline, CDR1 is SGHTA and CDR2 FQGTGA. This CDR3 comprises 15 residues. As DNA, the CDR3 is TGTGCCAGCAGCAGGGGGACCGGGAAAACAGATACGCAGTATTTT. Its translation: CASSRGTGKTDTQYF. The full variable domain, completed using reference TRBV7-3 and TRBJ2-3, is GAGVSQTPSNKVTEKGKYVELRCDPISGHTALYWYRQSLGQGPEFLIYFQGTGAADDSGLPNDRFFAVRPEGSVSTLKIQRTERGDSAVYLCASSRGTGKTDTQYFGPGTRLTVL.

The chain employs TRBV5-6 and TRBJ1-2; D is perhaps TRBD1 (6 bases). V was pared by 4 bases and J by 2 bases, with 15 bases between. The CDR3 consists of 15 residues. Looked up from germline, CDR1 is SGHDT and CDR2 is YYEEEE. CDR3 residues: CASSPLRQGNYGYTF. The CDR3 nucleotides read TGTGCCAGCAGCCCTCTACGGCAGGGGAACTATGGCTACACCTTC.

V and J are TRBV19 and TRBJ2-1; a weak D match, TRBD1 (5 bases). This CDR3 has 16 amino acids. Germline V gene data show CDR1 as LNHDA and CDR2 as SQIVND (reference sequence). Trimming left V 5 bases short and J 5 bases short, with 19 bases between. CDR3 sequence reads: CASSVSFSGYHNEQFF. For the CDR3, the DNA is TGTGCCAGTAGTGTTTCCTTCTCAGGGTACCACAATGAGCAGTTCTTC.

The chain carries TRBV7-8 and TRBJ2-7; 10 positions agree with TRBD2. J was trimmed by 3 bases and V by 2 bases; bases with no gene match: 4. The CDR3 spans 15 residues. Germline lookup yields CDR1 SGHVS and CDR2 FQNEAQ. The CDR3 is CASSLSPSGSYEQYF. The CDR3 DNA reads TGTGCCAGCAGCTTAAGTCCTAGCGGGAGCTACGAGCAGTACTTC. Together with reference TRBV7-8 and TRBJ2-7, the CDR3 gives the full variable domain: GAGVSQSPRYKVAKRGQDVALRCDPISGHVSLFWYQQALGQGPEFLTYFQNEAQLDKSGLPSDRFFAERPEGSVSTLKIQRTQQEDSAVYLCASSLSPSGSYEQYFGPGTRLTVT.

This clone appeared once. The chain employs TRBV27 and TRBJ2-5; TRBD2 agrees at 7 bases. V lost 6 bases, J lost 7 bases, and 11 bases stayed unmatched. This CDR3 is built from 14 residues. The germline V gene encodes CDR1 MNHEY and CDR2 SMNVEV (reference sequence). Here the CDR3 reads CASSPNRGVGTQYF. In DNA, the CDR3 is TGTGCCAGCAGCCCAAATCGGGGGGTTGGGACCCAGTACTTC.

This rearrangement joins TRBV5-1 to TRBJ2-6, with D maybe TRBD2 (6 bases). This CDR3 comprises 17 residues. In germline, CDR1 is SGHRS, CDR2 YFSETQ. V was shortened by 0 bases and J by 6 bases, with 16 bases between the two germline ends. The CDR3 DNA sequence: TGCGCCAGCAGCTTGGGGGACTCACCGGGCCAGGCCAACGTCCTGACTTTC. Translating gives CASSLGDSPGQANVLTF.

J is TRBJ1-5 and V is TRBV10-2; D might be TRBD1 (5 bases). This CDR3 spans 18 amino acids. Germline CDR1 and CDR2: WSHSY and SAAADI. Trimming pared 4 bases from V and 7 bases from J, leaving 26 bases between. This CDR3 reads CASSGSGKAGNYPQPQHF. Written as DNA, the CDR3 is TGCGCCAGCAGTGGGTCGGGGAAGGCAGGGAATTATCCGCAGCCCCAGCATTTT.

This clone was observed a few times. The chain is built from TRBV7-2 and TRBJ2-5, with D tentatively TRBD1 (5 bases). CDR1 and CDR2 from the germline V gene are SGHTA and FQGNSA. This CDR3 contains 15 residues. V was clipped by 1 base and J by 2 bases, with 11 bases between them. The CDR3 nucleotides read TGTGCCAGCAGCTTAGTGACAGACCCACAAGAGACCCAGTACTTC. This gives the protein CASSLVTDPQETQYF. Variable domain in full (rest from reference TRBV7-2 and TRBJ2-5): GAGVSQSPSNKVTEKGKDVELRCDPISGHTALYWYRQSLGQGLEFLIYFQGNSAPDKSGLPSDRFSAERTGGSVSTLTIQRTQQEDSAVYLCASSLVTDPQETQYFGPGTRLLVL.

This clone was found once. The V and J genes are TRBV7-9 and TRBJ2-1; weak D call: TRBD1 (5 bases). Trimming took 5 bases from V and 12 from J, leaving 11 bases between them. CDR1 is SEHNR and CDR2 is FQNEAQ in the germline V gene (reference sequence). The CDR3 totals 11 residues. The CDR3 spells CASSARDRQFF. DNA of the CDR3: TGTGCCAGCAGCGCCAGGGATCGGCAGTTCTTC.

The gene calls are TRBV5-4 and TRBJ1-5, with unresolved D. The CDR3 is 14 amino acids. Trimming took 0 bases from V and 3 from J, leaving 7 bases between them. From germline, CDR1 is SGHNT and CDR2 YYREEE (reference sequence). CDR3 residues: CASSLGTTNQPQHF. The CDR3 DNA reads as TGTGCCAGCAGCTTGGGTACAACCAATCAGCCCCAGCATTTT.

This chain links TRBV6-1 with TRBJ1-2, with 11 positions matching TRBD1. The CDR3 is 15 residues long. CDR1 is MNHNS and CDR2 is SASEGT in the germline V gene. The junction had 7 bases not matched to a gene; V was cut back by 3 bases and J by 7 bases. CDR3 sequence reads: CASSDGQGAHPGYTF. In DNA form, the CDR3 reads TGTGCCAGCAGTGATGGACAGGGGGCGCATCCTGGCTACACCTTC.

The rearrangement uses TRBV20-1 and TRBJ2-1; TRBD2 matches 8 bases. Germline loops: CDR1 DFQATT, CDR2 SNEGSKA (reference sequence). The trim removed 3 bases at V and 4 bases at J, leaving 5 bases unmatched. The CDR3 is made up of 14 amino acids. CDR3 protein: CSASAAGAYNEQFF. CDR3 in DNA: TGCAGTGCTAGTGCAGCGGGAGCGTACAATGAGCAGTTCTTC.

V usage is TRBV6-5 and J usage is TRBJ2-1; D may be TRBD2 (5 bases). Between the trimmed V and J ends, which lost 9 bases and 2 bases, there was a span of 11 bases. From germline, CDR1 is MNHEY and CDR2 SVGAGI. This CDR3 is 13 amino acids long. CDR3 in amino acids: CARSSGPYNEQFF. In DNA, the CDR3 is TGTGCCAGGAGCAGCGGTCCCTACAATGAGCAGTTCTTC.

The chain couples TRBV7-9 to TRBJ2-7, with 10 bases fitting TRBD2. Germline lookup yields CDR1 SEHNR and CDR2 FQNEAQ (reference sequence). The CDR3 has 16 amino acids. The trim removed 1 base at V and 4 bases at J, leaving 7 bases unmatched. This CDR3 is CASSLVVGSGRYEQYF. CDR3 sequence (DNA): TGTGCCAGCAGCTTAGTGGTAGGTAGCGGGAGGTACGAGCAGTACTTC.

The chain joins TRBV19 to TRBJ1-1, with D uncertain. The CDR3 runs to 12 residues. The V end was cut by 6 bases, the J end by 1 base, with 6 bases between. CDR1 is LNHDA and CDR2 is SQIVND in the germline V gene (reference sequence). CDR3 region: CASRSKNTEAFF. DNA for the CDR3: TGTGCCAGTAGATCCAAGAACACTGAAGCTTTCTTT.

Here the CDR3 reads CSVEVSGNRAFF. Written as DNA, the CDR3 is TGCAGCGTTGAAGTATCAGGGAATCGAGCTTTCTTT. This chain links TRBV29-1 with TRBJ1-1; possibly TRBD1 for D (5 bases). The CDR3 loop spans 12 amino acids. Trimming took off 1 base at V and 10 bases at J, with 13 bases between the two ends. Germline V gene data show CDR1 as SQVTM and CDR2 as ANQGSEA. Full variable domain (missing parts from reference TRBV29-1 and TRBJ1-1): SAVISQKPSRDICQRGTSLTIQCQVDSQVTMMFWYRQQPGQSLTLIATANQGSEATYESGFVIDKFPISRPNLTFSTLTVSNMSPEDSSIYLCSVEVSGNRAFFGQGTRLTVV.

This chain's CDR3 is CASSHPGLAVNEQFF. DNA of the CDR3: TGTGCCAGCAGCCACCCGGGACTAGCGGTAAATGAGCAGTTCTTC. The rearrangement links TRBV6-2 or TRBV6-3 to TRBJ2-1; TRBD2 matches at 11 bases. The V segment lost 6 bases and the J segment 7 bases; nucleotides outside the gene matches: 8. Germline-derived CDR1 and CDR2 are MNHEY and SVGEGT. The CDR3 spans 15 residues.

The chain recombines TRBV19 with TRBJ1-6; D might be TRBD1 (6 bases). Between the trimmed V and J ends, which lost 2 bases and 5 bases, there was a span of 10 bases. This CDR3 has 15 amino acids. Germline V gives CDR1 LNHDA, CDR2 SQIVND (reference sequence). The CDR3 loop reads CASSIPDRNNSPLHF. CDR3 DNA sequence: TGTGCCAGTAGTATACCGGACAGAAATAATTCACCCCTCCACTTT.

The chain uses TRBV2 and TRBJ1-2; D gene unclear. Trimming pared 1 base from V and 2 bases from J, leaving 8 bases between. Germline V gene data show CDR1 as SNHLY and CDR2 as FYNNEI. This CDR3 comprises 14 residues. The CDR3 DNA reads TGTGCCAGCAGTGAAGATTCAGTGAACTATGGCTACACCTTC. Translated, it gives CASSEDSVNYGYTF.

The rearrangement uses TRBV9 and TRBJ1-1; TRBD1 matches 12 bases. V dropped 0 bases and J dropped 10; count of bases not matched to a gene: 13. CDR1 and CDR2 (germline): SGDLS, YYNGEE. The CDR3 spans 17 residues. The CDR3 here is CASSVVPPGTGGTGAFF. The CDR3 bases are TGTGCCAGCAGCGTAGTCCCTCCCGGGACAGGGGGCACGGGAGCTTTCTTT.

The chain has TRBV27 and TRBJ2-3; TRBD2 matches 9 bases. Trimming at V came to 3 bases and at J to 2 bases, leaving 3 bases not matched to a gene. The germline gives CDR1 MNHEY, CDR2 SMNVEV (reference sequence). This CDR3 contains 15 residues. Here the CDR3 DNA reads TGTGCCAGCAGTTTCCCTAGCGGGAACACAGATACGCAGTATTTT. Protein product: CASSFPSGNTDTQYF.

CDR3 residues: CASRLGTGDNSPLHF. CDR3 bases: TGTGCCAGTAGGCTCGGGACAGGGGATAATTCACCCCTCCACTTT. V usage is TRBV19 and J usage is TRBJ1-6, with TRBD1 matching 10 bases. Losses at the gene ends were 6 bases for V and 5 bases for J; bases not matched to a gene: 4. CDR1 is LNHDA and CDR2 is SQIVND in the germline V gene (reference sequence). This CDR3 is 15 amino acids long.

This clone was counted a few times. J is TRBJ2-5 and V is TRBV7-9; D perhaps matches TRBD1 (5 bases). Germline CDR1 is SEHNR and CDR2 is FQNEAQ (reference sequence). This CDR3 has 17 residues. V was pared by 4 bases and J by 5 bases, with 23 bases between. The CDR3 bases are TGTGCCAGCAGCTATAGACGACAGCTGCAGTTGAGGGAGACCCAGTACTTC. Its translation: CASSYRRQLQLRETQYF.

The genes are TRBV11-2 and TRBJ2-1, with 9 bases that match TRBD2. This CDR3 region has 15 residues. The junction had 13 bases not matched to a gene; V was cut back by 6 bases and J by 10 bases. Germline loops: CDR1 SGHAT, CDR2 FQNNGV. The CDR3 here is CASSPNTGLADEQFF. DNA of the CDR3: TGTGCCAGCAGTCCGAATACGGGACTAGCTGACGAGCAGTTCTTC.